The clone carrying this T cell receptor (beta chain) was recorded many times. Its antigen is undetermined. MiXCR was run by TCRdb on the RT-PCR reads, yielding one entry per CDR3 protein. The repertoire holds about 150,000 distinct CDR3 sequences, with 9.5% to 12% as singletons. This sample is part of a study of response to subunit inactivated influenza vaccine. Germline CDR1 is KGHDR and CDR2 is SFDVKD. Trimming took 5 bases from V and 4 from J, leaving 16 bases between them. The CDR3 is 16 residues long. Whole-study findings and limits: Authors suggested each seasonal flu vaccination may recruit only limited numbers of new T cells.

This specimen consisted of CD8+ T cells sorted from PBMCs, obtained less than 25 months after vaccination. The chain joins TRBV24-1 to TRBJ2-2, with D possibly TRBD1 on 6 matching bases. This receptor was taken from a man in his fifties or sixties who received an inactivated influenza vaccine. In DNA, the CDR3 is TGTGCCACCAGTGTTGCGACAGCCAGGGGCACCGGGGAGCTGTTTTTT. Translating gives CATSVATARGTGELFF.